This T cell receptor (beta chain) came from a study of T cell clusters in autoimmune cytopenias (dated by TCRdb to about 2019). About the full investigation: A mean age of approximately 56 years and a median age of around 60 years were recorded for the healthy donor controls, of whom 22 of 43 were female. TRB sequencing reached a median depth of 51,575 reads per sample and yielded a median of approximately 2,400 distinct TRB clonotypes per sample. Alongside healthy, CLL and autoimmune hepatitis controls, autoimmune cytopenia patients had their peripheral blood TRB and IGH repertoires sequenced at active disease and again during treatment follow-up. The goal of the study was to determine whether autoimmune cytopenia patients have a disease-specific immune repertoire signature that could serve as a blood-based biomarker. For primary cytopenia, fewer than 30 age-matched healthy donors were used as controls, and for secondary cytopenia, fewer than 15 age-matched CLL patients were used as controls. Repertoires from autoimmune hepatitis patients were compared with those of about 20 healthy donors matched for age and sex.

TRB rearrangements were amplified by multiplex PCR following a touch-down protocol, with the TRB-A and TRB-B primer pools mixed in one tube. Two consecutive PCR reactions with Phusion HS II polymerase added Illumina adapters and sample indices to the amplicons. Amplicons were gel-purified with the NucleoSpin Gel and PCR Clean-up kit, then quantified by Qubit and quality-checked on an Agilent 2100 Bioanalyzer. Libraries were sequenced on an Illumina MiSeq using 600-cycle, single-indexed, paired-end runs. The paper's data handling went like this. TRB reads were aligned and assembled with MiXCR version 2.1.12 using the default MiXCR reference library. A clone was defined by each unique CDR3 nucleotide sequence, and analysis was restricted to productive sequences with at least two reads. Alpha-parameterized diversity profiles (alpha 0 to 5), including the Shannon (alpha 1) and Simpson (alpha 2) indices, were computed with an R script to assess repertoire diversity. The tcR package was used to compute combinatorial TRB VJ usage, which was then compared between cohorts by principal component analysis with ade4. GLIPH clustering of TCRbeta CDR3s was carried out on cohort pairs matched by age and read depth, and cluster frequencies were compared by Wilcoxon test. After reprocessing by TCRdb, each CDR3 protein sequence is one entry, and no DNA is given. The V and J calls come from TCRdb's annotation, not from the publication. The sample's records list 11,000 or so distinct CDR3 sequences. The ten largest clonotypes hold around 22% of the sample.

CDR3 length: 13 amino acids, cysteine to phenylalanine. Only the protein is available. Sequences MNHEY (CDR1) and SVGAGI (CDR2) are obtained from the germline V gene. TRB amplification used roughly 270 ng of peripheral blood genomic DNA, around 40,000 genome equivalents, per sample. Turning to this clonotype: Its antigen is currently not known.

Study-wide conclusions, independent of this receptor: In the comparison of secondary cytopenia with CLL, the cluster-lack signature was not observed, apparently because the dominant lymphoma-associated repertoire masked the signature. TRB repertoire shifts, with less even repertoires in secondary cytopenia and CLL, mostly reflected lymphoma bias rather than autoimmunity. GLIPH results suggested that primary autoimmune cytopenia patients were missing physiological T cell clusters, with 50 to 55 clusters found only in healthy donors compared with roughly 15 found only in patients. Compared with active autoimmune hepatitis patients, healthy donors had almost three times as many exclusive TRB clusters, a finding consistent with an autoimmunity-wide signature. The T cell clusters were defined only in silico, and the functional role of the clusters was left to be validated experimentally.

These data were likewise used in another study, on T cell repertoires in aging, cancer and after chemotherapy. The second study's authors report: Six donor age groups were covered, ranging from 30 or younger up to 70 or older, and each group contained at least three individuals. TCR repertoires from healthy donor controls were recorded over periods of several months to years and showed clear clonal overlap between repeated samplings. The full dataset contained 9.1 million or so TCR reads. Untreated patients with hematological or solid cancers showed significantly lower blood TCR diversity and higher clonality than age-matched healthy donors. Declining TCR diversity with age in healthy donors was mainly explained by loss of richness; in cancer patients, loss of evenness also contributed. In both cancer cohorts, the median generation probability rose over the chemotherapy interval, which suggests that the repertoire was reconstituted through rebound thymic output. It was noted by the authors that conclusions about immunological memory after chemotherapy cannot be drawn from the repertoire data. The study profiled peripheral blood TCR beta repertoires from healthy donors and cancer patients to examine immunoaging and T cell reconstitution after chemotherapy. A cohort of around 210 cancer patients (94 with hematological and around 130 with solid cancers) was assembled, and around 100 healthy donors were included as a reference group. Processing of the TRB sequences was carried out with MiXCR versions 2.12 and 3.0.5. The repertoire metrics were Shannon diversity, evenness, clonality (calculated as one minus evenness), and diversity profiles parameterized by alpha from 0 to 5. The IGoR algorithm was used to compute generation probabilities of clones in paired pre- and post-chemotherapy samples.

Material: peripheral blood. The V and J segments used are TRBV6-5 and TRBJ1-1. This clonotype was sampled from a human donor in good health. The CDR3 region: CASSLALSTEAFF.